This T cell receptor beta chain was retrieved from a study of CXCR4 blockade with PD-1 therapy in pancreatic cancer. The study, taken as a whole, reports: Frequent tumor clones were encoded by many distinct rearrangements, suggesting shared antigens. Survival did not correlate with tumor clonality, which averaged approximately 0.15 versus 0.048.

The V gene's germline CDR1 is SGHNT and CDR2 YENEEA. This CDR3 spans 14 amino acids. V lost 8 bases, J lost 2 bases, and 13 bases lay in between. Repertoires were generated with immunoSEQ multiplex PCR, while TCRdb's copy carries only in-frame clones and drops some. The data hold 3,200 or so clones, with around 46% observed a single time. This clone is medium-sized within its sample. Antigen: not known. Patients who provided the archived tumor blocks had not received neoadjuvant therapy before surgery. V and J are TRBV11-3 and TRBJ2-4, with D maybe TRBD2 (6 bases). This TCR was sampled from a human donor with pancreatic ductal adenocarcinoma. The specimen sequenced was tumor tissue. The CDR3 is CASPGRETKNIQYF. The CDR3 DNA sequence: TGTGCCAGCCCGGGGCGGGAAACCAAAAACATTCAGTACTTC.